Following are 7 T cell receptor beta chains from one sample sequenced in a study of cytomegalovirus exposure and HLA in healthy donors (dated by TCRdb to 2016 to 2017). The library relied on the immunoSEQ multiplex PCR assay. The multiplex PCR relied on a mix of 60 forward primers for TCR Vbeta segments and 13 reverse primers for TCR Jbeta segments. Here the immuneACCESS table is served through TCRdb, limited to in-frame sequences with V and J called. Missing clones are a known gap in these copies; in checked studies unresolved V genes cover under half, and the rest lacks a known reason. This sample has about 140,000 clones in its table, and 75% to 85% of those were observed once. The top ten hold 2.4% of the sample. The sequenced sample was PBMCs. These TCRs come from a man aged 45-60 years in good health and CMV-seronegative.

The V call is TRBV7-9, the J call TRBJ2-7, with 11 bases that match TRBD2. Germline loops: CDR1 SEHNR, CDR2 FQNEAQ (reference sequence). V dropped 3 bases and J dropped 0; count of bases not matched to a gene: 10. The CDR3 has 18 residues. CDR3 nucleotides: TGTGCCAGCAGCTTCACGGTACTAGGACTAGCGGGCTCCTACGAGCAGTACTTC. Protein product: CASSFTVLGLAGSYEQYF.

This chain joins TRBV5-1 and TRBJ1-2; D is ambiguous. V was shortened by 1 base and J by 6 bases, with 13 bases between the two germline ends. The germline CDR1 and CDR2 sequences are SGHRS and YFSETQ. The CDR3 totals 14 residues. The CDR3 here is CASSLPGSMDGYTF. In DNA, the CDR3 is TGCGCCAGCAGCTTGCCGGGATCAATGGATGGCTACACCTTC.

J is TRBJ2-5 and V is TRBV5-1; D gene ambiguous. This CDR3 is built from 13 residues. Germline lookup yields CDR1 SGHRS and CDR2 YFSETQ. Trimming took 2 bases from V and 1 from J, leaving 6 bases between them. CDR3 residues: CASSLYRQETQYF. CDR3 bases: TGCGCCAGCAGCTTATATCGCCAAGAGACCCAGTACTTC.

This clone was seen just once. The J gene is TRBJ2-5, the V gene TRBV4-1; 12 nucleotides match TRBD2. This CDR3 comprises 20 residues. J lost 3 bases, V lost 2 bases, and 16 bases had no gene match. Per germline, CDR1 MGHRA and CDR2 YSYEKL. This CDR3 reads CASSQPPGLAGNDSKETQYF. CDR3 sequence (DNA): TGCGCCAGCAGCCAACCTCCCGGACTAGCGGGGAATGACAGCAAAGAGACCCAGTACTTC.

This chain joins TRBV4-2 and TRBJ2-7; tentatively, D is TRBD1 (6 bases). V lost 6 bases, J lost 0 bases, and 9 bases lay in between. CDR1 and CDR2 from the germline V gene are LGHNA and YNFKEQ. CDR3 length: 13 residues. The DNA for the CDR3 is TGTGCCAGCAGTCACAGGGTCTCCTACGAGCAGTACTTC. Translated, it gives CASSHRVSYEQYF.

The V and J genes are TRBV11-1 and TRBJ2-3; TRBD1 aligns across 7 bases. The V and J ends lost 3 bases and 8 bases, in that order; junction bases with no gene match: 11. Germline V lookup: CDR1 SGHAT, CDR2 FQDESV (reference sequence). The CDR3 is made up of 15 amino acids. CDR3 region: CASSFGTVPPTTQYF. CDR3 bases: TGTGCCAGCAGCTTCGGGACAGTTCCCCCCACTACGCAGTATTTT.

This CDR3 reads CASGSISGIGEQYF. The CDR3 bases are TGCGCCAGCGGATCTATTTCAGGGATCGGGGAGCAGTACTTC. The chain is built from TRBV4-1 and TRBJ2-7; a weak D match, TRBD1 (5 bases). The CDR3 runs to 14 residues. The V gene's germline CDR1 is MGHRA and CDR2 YSYEKL. The V and J ends lost 8 bases and 7 bases respectively, with 21 bases between them.